These 2 T cell receptor beta chains came from one sample sequenced in a study of cytomegalovirus exposure and HLA in healthy donors. Profiled with immunoSEQ multiplex PCR; TCRdb holds only in-frame clones, not every one. The sample shows some 56,000 clones, about 92% of them seen only once. Source material: PBMCs. Source of these receptors: a man aged 18 to 29 in good health and CMV-seronegative.

The J gene is TRBJ1-3, the V gene TRBV18, with 9 bases matching TRBD1. V gave up 2 bases and J gave up 4 bases; unmatched junction bases: 6. Germline V gene lookup returns CDR1 KGHSH and CDR2 LQKENI. There are 16 residues in the CDR3. Here the CDR3 DNA reads TGTGCCAGCTCACCAGGGGACAGGGTAACCGGAAACACCATATATTTT. Its protein is CASSPGDRVTGNTIYF.

V and J are TRBV7-8 and TRBJ2-7; TRBD1 matches 8 bases. The CDR3 totals 14 residues. Trimming cost V 2 bases and J 5 bases; bases outside gene matches: 5. Germline CDR1 SGHVS, CDR2 FQNEAQ. This CDR3 reads CASSLLLQGDEQYF. CDR3 sequence (DNA): TGTGCCAGCAGCTTACTATTACAGGGGGACGAGCAGTACTTC.